Listed below are T cell receptor beta chains from one sample, sequenced in a study of vaccination and CD4 T cells after COVID-19. TCRdb redid the calling of the PCR reads with MiXCR, one entry per CDR3 protein. The table has 15,000 to 20,000 distinct CDR3 sequences, about 39% seen once; the top ten hold around 7.3%. Their antigens remain unidentified. This material consisted of CD4+ T cells from blood, cultured in vitro, taken after SARS-CoV-2 vaccination. Receptors were obtained from a human donor who had recovered from COVID-19. Both conserved end residues are part of each CDR3. D genes are given only for firm matches.

V gene	J gene	D gene	CDR3 protein
TRBV10-3	TRBJ1-2	TRBD1	CASGGGTDNYGYTF
TRBV19	TRBJ1-5	TRBD1	CASSMDRGANQPQHF
TRBV6-2/TRBV6-3	TRBJ2-5	TRBD2	CASSVGLAGRQETQYF
TRBV19	TRBJ1-2	TRBD1	CASSQQGIEDGYTF
TRBV28	TRBJ1-2	TRBD1	CASSSNTRQGFYGYTF
TRBV25-1	TRBJ1-1	TRBD1	CASSAQGRSAEAFF
TRBV4-1	TRBJ1-3	TRBD1	CASSPGGAEYTIYF
TRBV7-2	TRBJ1-1	.	CASSSWTANTEAFF
TRBV20-1	TRBJ1-5	.	CSAGDGGNQPQHF
TRBV27	TRBJ2-7	TRBD2	CASKGLAGTDYEQYF
TRBV10-2	TRBJ1-6	TRBD1	CASSEQGANSPLHF
TRBV27	TRBJ2-3	.	CASSPPWSSSTDTQYF
TRBV7-2	TRBJ2-1	TRBD2	CASRTPGLIYNEQFF
TRBV20-1	TRBJ2-5	.	CSATPGLKETQYF
TRBV6-2/TRBV6-3	TRBJ1-2	TRBD1	CASISGGTSYTF
TRBV7-2	TRBJ2-1	.	CASSLARASYNEQFF
TRBV11-2	TRBJ1-6	.	CASSSGQRGDSPLHF
TRBV5-1	TRBJ2-7	.	CASSLNSYEQYF
TRBV6-5	TRBJ1-5	TRBD1	CAGSYVTGDQPQHF
TRBV6-1	TRBJ2-2	.	CASRRPGDRGELFF
TRBV5-1	TRBJ2-7	TRBD2	CASSYGLAGGHNYEQYF
TRBV27	TRBJ2-3	TRBD2	CASSSAGGTDTQYF
TRBV4-3	TRBJ1-2	.	CASSQDATPSVYGYTF
TRBV4-2	TRBJ2-5	TRBD2	CASSQGGGGTQETQYF
TRBV24-1	TRBJ2-5	TRBD1	CATSDSRTGIIGETQYF
TRBV20-1	TRBJ1-2	.	CSAKVVTNYGYTF
TRBV15	TRBJ1-6	.	CATSRDQGGDSPLHF